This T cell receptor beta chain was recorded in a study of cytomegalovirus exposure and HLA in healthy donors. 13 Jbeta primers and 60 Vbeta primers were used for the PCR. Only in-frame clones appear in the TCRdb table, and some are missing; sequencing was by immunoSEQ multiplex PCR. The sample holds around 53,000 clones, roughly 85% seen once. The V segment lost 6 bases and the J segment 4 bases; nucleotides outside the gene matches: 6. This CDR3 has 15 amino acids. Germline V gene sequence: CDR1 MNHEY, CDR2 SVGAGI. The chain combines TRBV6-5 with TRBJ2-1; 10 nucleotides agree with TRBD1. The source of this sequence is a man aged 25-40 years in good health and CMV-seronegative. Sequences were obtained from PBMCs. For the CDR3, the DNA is TGTGCCAGCAGGCGGACAGGGGGTACATACAATGAGCAGTTCTTC. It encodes CASRRTGGTYNEQFF.